Given below is one T cell receptor beta chain in context. One end of the junction is discordant with germline, which a read error may explain. The data stem from a study of control samples from healthy donors and cancer patients. This CDR3 has 13 amino acids. The germline V gene encodes CDR1 SNHLY and CDR2 FYNNEI. Clones were sequenced by immunoSEQ multiplex PCR, and TCRdb holds only the in-frame ones, with some missing. The table shows 57,000 or so clones, with around 87% occurring only once. This sequence joins TRBV2 and TRBJ1-2, with 10 bases aligning to TRBD1. What was sequenced was PBMCs. The origin of this receptor is a man aged 55 to 70 with colorectal cancer. The CDR3 reads CASSGSRDRGRVF. In nucleotides, the CDR3 is TGTGCCAGCAGTGGGTCCCGGGACAGGGGCCGGGTCTTC.